A single sample gave rise to the 30 T cell receptor beta chains below, sequenced in a study of beta chain features in type 1 diabetes. The study reverse transcribed the entire isolated RNA, so it sequenced expressed TCRB transcripts. Clones were read by immunoSEQ multiplex PCR, and TCRdb kept only the in-frame ones, dropping some. The sample records roughly 240,000 clones, about 14% being singletons. The material sequenced was naive CD4+ T cells from blood. Receptors were obtained from a woman in her thirties or forties in good health.

In its sample, this clone was seen a few times. The rearrangement uses TRBV6-6 and TRBJ1-2, with 12 bases identical to TRBD1. J lost 8 bases, V lost 6 bases, and 10 bases had no gene match. Germline CDR1 reads MNHNY; CDR2 reads SVGAGI (reference sequence). CDR3 length: 15 residues. CDR3 bases: TGTGCCAGCAGAAGAGGGACAGGGGGCATGAGCGGCTACACCTTC. Translating it yields CASRRGTGGMSGYTF.

This clone was counted a few times. V gene TRBV5-1 combines with J gene TRBJ1-2; the D is unclear. Trimming took off 0 bases at V and 0 bases at J, with 3 bases between the two ends. This CDR3 has 13 residues. Looked up from germline, CDR1 is SGHRS and CDR2 is YFSETQ. Here the CDR3 reads CASSLVSNYGYTF. The CDR3, as DNA: TGCGCCAGCAGCTTGGTATCTAACTATGGCTACACCTTC.

The rearrangement links TRBV7-6 to TRBJ2-2, with 7 bases identical to TRBD2. The CDR3 consists of 14 residues. CDR1 is SGHVS, CDR2 FNYEAQ, per germline. V lost 8 bases, J lost 0 bases, and 3 bases stayed unmatched. CDR3 coding DNA: TGTGCCAGCGGGGGGGACGCGAACACCGGGGAGCTGTTTTTT. Protein product: CASGGDANTGELFF.

This sequence joins TRBV7-9 and TRBJ2-3; 13 positions agree with TRBD2. CDR3 length equals 18 residues. J gave up 0 bases and V 1 base, and 4 bases lay outside the gene matches. Germline loops: CDR1 SEHNR, CDR2 FQNEAQ (reference sequence). CDR3 in DNA: TGTGCCAGCAGCTTAGGGCGACTAGCGGGGGGAAGCACAGATACGCAGTATTTT. It codes for CASSLGRLAGGSTDTQYF.

V gene TRBV6-5 combines with J gene TRBJ2-7; tentative D call: TRBD1 (5 bases). V was trimmed by 2 bases and J by 3 bases, leaving 8 bases between them. This CDR3 contains 13 residues. Looked up from germline, CDR1 is MNHEY and CDR2 is SVGAGI. The CDR3 nucleotides read TGTGCCAGCAGTTACGACAGCTACTACGAGCAGTACTTC. It codes for CASSYDSYYEQYF.

Many counts were recorded for this clone. The J gene is TRBJ2-3, the V gene TRBV7-9, with 11 bases fitting TRBD2. With V trimmed by 8 bases and J by 2 bases, 12 bases remained unmatched. Germline CDR1 SEHNR, CDR2 FQNEAQ (reference sequence). CDR3 size: 17 residues. In nucleotides, the CDR3 is TGTGCCAGCCCCGGCCTAGCGGGGGGACCGAACACAGATACGCAGTATTTT. Residues: CASPGLAGGPNTDTQYF.

This clone has a handful of counts. V and J are TRBV7-9 and TRBJ1-1, with TRBD1 as a possible D gene (6 bases). This CDR3 region has 14 residues. Germline V gene lookup returns CDR1 SEHNR and CDR2 FQNEAQ (reference sequence). Trimming removed 3 bases from V and 1 base from J, with 9 bases in between. The CDR3 DNA sequence: TGTGCCAGCAGCTTGCTACAGGGGAACACTGAAGCTTTCTTT. It codes for CASSLLQGNTEAFF. Using reference TRBV7-9 and TRBJ1-1 for the parts outside the CDR3, the full variable domain is DTGVSQNPRHKITKRGQNVTFRCDPISEHNRLYWYRQTLGQGPEFLTYFQNEAQLEKSRLLSDRFSAERPKGSFSTLEIQRTEQGDSAMYLCASSLLQGNTEAFFGQGTRLTVV.

The chain has TRBV27 and TRBJ2-1; the D gene is possibly TRBD2 (7 bases). Trimming took off 7 bases at V and 3 bases at J, with 19 bases between the two ends. The germline CDR1 and CDR2 sequences are MNHEY and SMNVEV (reference sequence). The CDR3 extends over 16 amino acids. The CDR3 DNA reads TGTGCCAGCACCAAAGGGGGGGCCGTATTCTACAATGAGCAGTTCTTC. This encodes CASTKGGAVFYNEQFF.

This clone was found a few times. The CDR3 here is CASSRSGAEETQYF. The CDR3, as DNA: TGCGCCAGCAGCCGTAGCGGGGCGGAAGAGACCCAGTACTTC. The V call is TRBV5-1, the J call TRBJ2-5; 8 bases are shared with TRBD2. The CDR3 loop spans 14 amino acids. The V segment lost 4 bases and the J segment 3 bases; nucleotides outside the gene matches: 5. The germline V gene encodes CDR1 SGHRS and CDR2 YFSETQ. Variable domain in full (rest from reference TRBV5-1 and TRBJ2-5): KAGVTQTPRYLIKTRGQQVTLSCSPISGHRSVSWYQQTPGQGLQFLFEYFSETQRNKGNFPGRFSGRQFSNSRSEMNVSTLELGDSALYLCASSRSGAEETQYFGPGTRLLVL.

This chain links TRBV11-2 with TRBJ2-5; D remains unclear. In germline, CDR1 is SGHAT, CDR2 FQNNGV. CDR3 length: 11 residues. V dropped 5 bases and J dropped 5 bases, with 6 bases sitting between them. CDR3 sequence: CASSQSETQYF. CDR3 nucleotides: TGTGCCAGCAGCCAGTCGGAGACCCAGTACTTC.

This clone has a single count. This chain connects TRBV27 to TRBJ1-1; D not certain. In germline, CDR1 is MNHEY, CDR2 SMNVEV (reference sequence). The CDR3 has 12 amino acids. Trimming took 6 bases from V and 11 from J, leaving 16 bases between them. The CDR3 reads CASSPTPGFAFF. The CDR3, as DNA: TGTGCCAGCAGCCCAACCCCGGGGTTTGCTTTCTTT.

This clone showed up just a few times. This sequence joins TRBV7-9 and TRBJ1-1, with a possible D match to TRBD1 (5 bases). V was shortened by 5 bases and J by 0 bases, with 16 bases between the two germline ends. Germline assignment: CDR1 SEHNR and CDR2 FQNEAQ (reference sequence). CDR3 length equals 16 residues. Here the CDR3 DNA reads TGTGCCAGCAGCCGCGTCATGTCAGGGATGAACACTGAAGCTTTCTTT. Residues: CASSRVMSGMNTEAFF.

The V and J genes are TRBV6-1 and TRBJ2-2, with TRBD2 matching 7 bases. V was pared by 7 bases and J by 6 bases, with 5 bases of the junction left unmatched. The CDR3 spans 13 residues. Per the germline V gene, CDR1 is MNHNS and CDR2 is SASEGT. CDR3 loop: CASTGTTAGELFF. CDR3 DNA: TGTGCCAGCACTGGGACTACCGCCGGGGAGCTGTTTTTT.

This chain uses TRBV18 with TRBJ2-7; no clear D. Germline V gene sequence: CDR1 KGHSH, CDR2 LQKENI. The CDR3 extends over 12 amino acids. Trimming removed 5 bases at V and 2 bases at J, with 7 bases between. The CDR3, as DNA: TGTGCCAGCTCATCGCAGACCTACGAGCAGTACTTC. Residues: CASSSQTYEQYF.

The V call is TRBV2, the J call TRBJ2-3, with TRBD2 matching over 7 bases. CDR1 is SNHLY and CDR2 is FYNNEI in the germline V gene. The CDR3 totals 15 residues. V gave up 4 bases and J gave up 4 bases; unmatched junction bases: 8. CDR3 region: CASSVLVGGADTQYF. CDR3 DNA sequence: TGTGCCAGCAGTGTGCTAGTGGGGGGGGCAGATACGCAGTATTTT.

This clone appeared a few times. The chain couples TRBV7-2 to TRBJ2-5, with 7 bases lining up with TRBD2. The CDR3 is 15 residues long. Per the germline V gene, CDR1 is SGHTA and CDR2 is FQGNSA. Trimming cost V 3 bases and J 0 bases; bases outside gene matches: 4. The CDR3 region is CASSLSRGYQETQYF. In nucleotides, the CDR3 is TGTGCCAGCAGCTTGTCGCGGGGGTACCAAGAGACCCAGTACTTC.

The rearrangement uses TRBV6-5 and TRBJ2-5; weak D call: TRBD1 (6 bases). Germline CDR1 and CDR2: MNHEY and SVGAGI. V lost 7 bases and J lost 10, with 13 bases in between. CDR3 size: 11 residues. The CDR3 sequence: CASNIPGHQYF. CDR3 bases: TGTGCCAGCAATATCCCGGGACACCAGTACTTC.

This clone was detected a few times. This chain links TRBV7-9 with TRBJ1-2; 10 nucleotides agree with TRBD1. The J segment lost 4 bases and the V segment lost 0 bases, leaving 2 bases of the junction unmatched. This CDR3 has 15 amino acids. In germline, CDR1 is SEHNR, CDR2 FQNEAQ (reference sequence). The chain's CDR3 is CASSLAGQGPYGYTF. The CDR3 DNA is TGTGCCAGCAGCTTAGCGGGACAGGGGCCCTATGGCTACACCTTC.

The chain links TRBV5-4 to TRBJ2-1; TRBD2 agrees at 9 bases. Trimming removed 1 base from V and 5 bases from J; junction bases left unmatched: 10. Per germline, CDR1 SGHNT and CDR2 YYREEE (reference sequence). The CDR3 sequence is 17 residues long. In nucleotides, the CDR3 is TGTGCCAGCAGCTTGTTTTTTACAAGCGGGGGGAACAATGAGCAGTTCTTC. Protein: CASSLFFTSGGNNEQFF.

This clone was seen a few times. The rearrangement joins TRBV7-2 to TRBJ2-7, with a weak D call TRBD1 (5 bases). The CDR3 sequence is 15 residues long. Trimming removed 2 bases from V and 3 bases from J, with 14 bases in between. Looked up from germline, CDR1 is SGHTA and CDR2 is FQGNSA. The CDR3 DNA reads as TGTGCCAGCAGCTTACAGGGCGTGGATTACTACGAGCAGTACTTC. This codes for CASSLQGVDYYEQYF.

V usage is TRBV9 and J usage is TRBJ2-5, with D perhaps matching TRBD2 (6 bases). The CDR3 totals 13 residues. The V gene's germline CDR1 is SGDLS and CDR2 YYNGEE. Trimming removed 4 bases at V and 5 bases at J, with 12 bases between. CDR3 region: CASSNSGMETQYF. DNA for the CDR3: TGTGCCAGCAGCAATAGCGGTATGGAGACCCAGTACTTC.

This clone came up a few times. The V call is TRBV9, the J call TRBJ2-3; possibly TRBD1 for D (6 bases). V lost 6 bases to trimming and J lost 4 bases, with 18 bases between them. Germline V gene data show CDR1 as SGDLS and CDR2 as YYNGEE. CDR3 size: 15 residues. The DNA for the CDR3 is TGTGCCAGCACCAAAGACAGGCCCGGCGCAGATACGCAGTATTTT. It specifies CASTKDRPGADTQYF.

The rearrangement uses TRBV2 and TRBJ2-3; D uncertain. Trimming pared 4 bases from V and 14 bases from J, leaving 13 bases between. This CDR3 is built from 11 residues. From germline, CDR1 is SNHLY and CDR2 FYNNEI. DNA for the CDR3: TGTGCCAGCAGTGGATCACCCAGAGGGTATTTT. Its translation: CASSGSPRGYF.

J is TRBJ2-5 and V is TRBV7-2, with 8 nucleotides matching TRBD2. The CDR3 contains 17 residues. With 6 bases clipped from V and 5 bases from J, the junction kept 17 bases outside the gene matches. Germline CDR1 reads SGHTA; CDR2 reads FQGNSA. DNA of the CDR3: TGTGCCAGCAGTTCCGTTCGGAGGGGCGGGGGGATTGAGACCCAGTACTTC. Its translation: CASSSVRRGGGIETQYF.

This clone was counted between two and nine times. The CDR3 DNA is TGTGCCAGCCGGAGCGGGCGATACACAGATACGCAGTATTTT. This encodes CASRSGRYTDTQYF. This chain links TRBV6-5 with TRBJ2-3; tentative D call: TRBD2 (6 bases). V gave up 8 bases and J gave up 2 bases, with 14 bases separating them. Germline-derived CDR1 and CDR2 are MNHEY and SVGAGI. The CDR3 extends over 14 amino acids.

The V and J genes are TRBV2 and TRBJ2-7; 8 bases fit TRBD1. Germline CDR1 is SNHLY and CDR2 is FYNNEI. CDR3 length: 15 amino acids. V lost 6 bases and J lost 7; bases outside the gene matches: 14. CDR3: CASSLGQGGTREQYF. CDR3 DNA: TGTGCCAGCAGCCTAGGACAGGGCGGGACTCGGGAGCAGTACTTC. Full variable domain (remainder filled in from reference TRBV2 and TRBJ2-7): EPEVTQTPSHQVTQMGQEVILRCVPISNHLYFYWYRQILGQKVEFLVSFYNNEISEKSEIFDDQFSVERPDGSNFTLKIRSTKLEDSAMYFCASSLGQGGTREQYFGPGTRLTVT.

V usage is TRBV2 and J usage is TRBJ2-7, with a weak D call TRBD2 (5 bases). The V gene's germline CDR1 is SNHLY and CDR2 FYNNEI. Trimming removed 6 bases from V and 6 bases from J, with 21 bases in between. This CDR3 has 15 amino acids. DNA for the CDR3: TGTGCCAGCAGCCTCGGACTGCGCGACATGGGCGAGCAGTACTTC. This codes for CASSLGLRDMGEQYF.

This clone has only a few counts. V usage is TRBV2 and J usage is TRBJ2-7, with D possibly TRBD2 on 6 matching bases. The CDR3 has 14 amino acids. Germline values: CDR1 SNHLY, CDR2 FYNNEI. V lost 7 bases and J 3 bases, leaving 16 bases between the germline ends. CDR3 in amino acids: CASIRVGGIYEQYF. The DNA for the CDR3 is TGTGCCAGCATCCGAGTTGGGGGGATCTACGAGCAGTACTTC.

This clone was seen more than once but under ten times. The chain has TRBV6-5 and TRBJ2-5, with a possible D match to TRBD2 (6 bases). In germline, CDR1 is MNHEY, CDR2 SVGAGI. V shed 2 bases and J shed 1 base, with 8 bases lying between them. This CDR3 comprises 14 residues. The CDR3 DNA follows: TGTGCCAGCAGTTACCAACTAGCCCAAGAGACCCAGTACTTC. This codes for CASSYQLAQETQYF.

The sample holds a few counts of this clone. A junction end diverges from the germline sequence, so it may reflect a read error. The chain joins TRBV7-7 to TRBJ2-5; 7 bases agree with TRBD1. Germline V gene sequence: CDR1 SSHAT, CDR2 FNYEAQ (reference sequence). The CDR3 spans 13 residues. CDR3 nucleotide sequence: TGTGCTAGCAGCCCTGGACAGGAGAAGACCCAGTACTTC. It specifies CASSPGQEKTQYF.